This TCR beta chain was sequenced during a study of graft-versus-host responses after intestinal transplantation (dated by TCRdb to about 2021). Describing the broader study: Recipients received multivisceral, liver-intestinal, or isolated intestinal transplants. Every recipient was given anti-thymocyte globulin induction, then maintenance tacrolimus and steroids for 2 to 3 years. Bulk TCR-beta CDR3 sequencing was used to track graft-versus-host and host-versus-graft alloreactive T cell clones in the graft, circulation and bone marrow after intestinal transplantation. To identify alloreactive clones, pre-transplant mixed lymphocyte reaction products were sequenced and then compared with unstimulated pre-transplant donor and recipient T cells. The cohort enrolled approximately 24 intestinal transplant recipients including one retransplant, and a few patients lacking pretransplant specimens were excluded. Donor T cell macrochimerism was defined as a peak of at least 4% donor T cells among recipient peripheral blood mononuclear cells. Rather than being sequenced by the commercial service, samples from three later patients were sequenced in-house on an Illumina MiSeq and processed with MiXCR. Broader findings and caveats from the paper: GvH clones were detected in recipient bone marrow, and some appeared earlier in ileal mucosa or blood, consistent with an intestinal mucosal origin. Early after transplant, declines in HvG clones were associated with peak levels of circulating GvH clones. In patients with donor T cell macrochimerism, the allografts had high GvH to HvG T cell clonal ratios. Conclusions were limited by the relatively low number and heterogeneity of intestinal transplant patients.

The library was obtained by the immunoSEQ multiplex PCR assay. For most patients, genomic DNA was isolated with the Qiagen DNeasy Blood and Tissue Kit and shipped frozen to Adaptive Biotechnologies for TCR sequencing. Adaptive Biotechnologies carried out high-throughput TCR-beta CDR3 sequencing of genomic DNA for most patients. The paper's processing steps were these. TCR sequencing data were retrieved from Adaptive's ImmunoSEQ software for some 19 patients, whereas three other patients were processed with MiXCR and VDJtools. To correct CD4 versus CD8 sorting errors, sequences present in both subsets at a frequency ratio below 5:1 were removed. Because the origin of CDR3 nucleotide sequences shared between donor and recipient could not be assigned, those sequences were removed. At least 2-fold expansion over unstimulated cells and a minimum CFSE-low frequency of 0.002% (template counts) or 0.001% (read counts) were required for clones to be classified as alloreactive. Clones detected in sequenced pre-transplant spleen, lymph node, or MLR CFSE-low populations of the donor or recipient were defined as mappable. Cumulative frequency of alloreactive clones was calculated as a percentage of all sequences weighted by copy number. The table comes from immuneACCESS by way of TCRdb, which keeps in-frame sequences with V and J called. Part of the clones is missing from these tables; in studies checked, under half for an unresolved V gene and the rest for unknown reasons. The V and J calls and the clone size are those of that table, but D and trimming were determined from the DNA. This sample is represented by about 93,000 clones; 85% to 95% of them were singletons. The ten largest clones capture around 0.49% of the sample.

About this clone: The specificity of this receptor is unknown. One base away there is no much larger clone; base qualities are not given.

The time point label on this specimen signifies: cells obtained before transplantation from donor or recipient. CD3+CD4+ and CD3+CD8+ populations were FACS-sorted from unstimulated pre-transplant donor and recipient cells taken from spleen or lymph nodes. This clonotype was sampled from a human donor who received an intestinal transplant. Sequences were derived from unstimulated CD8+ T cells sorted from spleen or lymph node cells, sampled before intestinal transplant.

The CDR3 reads CASSDTQVTAKNIQYF. In nucleotides, the sequence is TGTGCCAGCAGTGATACTCAGGTTACGGCCAAAAACATTCAGTACTTC. The chain is encoded by TRBV2 joined to TRBJ2-4, with the identity of the D gene unclear. V and J lose 3 bases and 1 base, and a span of 13 bases separates them. The cysteine opens and the phenylalanine closes a CDR3 of 16 amino acids. Just the 48-base CDR3 DNA is kept, in frame starting at base 1. The germline V gene provides CDR1 SNHLY and CDR2 FYNNEI.